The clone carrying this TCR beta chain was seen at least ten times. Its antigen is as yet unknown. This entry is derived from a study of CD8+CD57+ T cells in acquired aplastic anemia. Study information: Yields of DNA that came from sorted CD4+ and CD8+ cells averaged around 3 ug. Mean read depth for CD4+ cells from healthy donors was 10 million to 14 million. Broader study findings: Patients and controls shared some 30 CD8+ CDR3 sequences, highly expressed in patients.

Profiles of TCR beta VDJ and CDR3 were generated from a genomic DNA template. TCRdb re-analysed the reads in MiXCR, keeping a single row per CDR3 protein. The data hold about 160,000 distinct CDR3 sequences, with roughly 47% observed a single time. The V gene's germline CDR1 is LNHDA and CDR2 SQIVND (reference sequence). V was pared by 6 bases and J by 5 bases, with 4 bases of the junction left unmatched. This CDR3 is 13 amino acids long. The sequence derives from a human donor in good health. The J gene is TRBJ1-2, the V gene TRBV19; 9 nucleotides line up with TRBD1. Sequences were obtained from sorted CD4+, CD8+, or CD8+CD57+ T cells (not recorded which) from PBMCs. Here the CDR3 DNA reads TGTGCCAGTAGGGACAGGGGAGTTTATGGCTACACCTTC. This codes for CASRDRGVYGYTF. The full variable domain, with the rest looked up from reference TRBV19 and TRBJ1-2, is DGGITQSPKYLFRKEGQNVTLSCEQNLNHDAMYWYRQDPGQGLRLIYYSQIVNDFQKGDIAEGYSVSREKKESFPLTVTSAQKNPTAFYLCASRDRGVYGYTFGSGTRLTVV.